A selection of T cell receptor beta chains follows, all from one sample in a study of regulatory T cells in long-lasting Graves disease. TCRdb redid the calling of the multiplex PCR reads with MiXCR, one entry per CDR3 protein. The table has hundreds of thousands of distinct CDR3 sequences, roughly 15% seen once; the top ten hold around 18%. The sample was also linked to a second study, of T cells in Graves' hyperthyroidism and ophthalmopathy.

Sequenced material: peripheral blood mononuclear cells (PBMCs), taken at new diagnosis, from a patient treated with antithyroid drugs. The receptors originated from a young woman with Graves disease. The CDR3 runs from the conserved cysteine through the conserved F or W. The D gene is left open where the match is weak. A clone size is listed for some rows: how often the clone was seen (once, few, many), or a class if it is expanded.

d_call	clone_size	v_call	j_call	cdr3_length	cdr3_aa	cdr3_nt
NA	once	TRBV24-1	TRBJ2-3	11	CATEGADTQYF	TGTGCCACCGAGGGGGCAGATACGCAGTATTTT
NA	NA	TRBV4-1	TRBJ1-6	15	CASSQGTVNSIPLHF	TGCGCCAGCAGCCAAGGGACAGTGAATTCAATCCCCCTCCACTTT
NA	NA	TRBV27	TRBJ1-1	16	CARSSGLGGIGTEAFF	TGTGCCAGAAGTTCTGGATTGGGCGGGATCGGCACTGAAGCTTTCTTT
NA	NA	TRBV12-3/TRBV12-4	TRBJ1-2	13	CASSRNPGDGYTF	TGTGCCAGCAGCCGAAACCCGGGGGATGGCTACACCTTC
NA	many	TRBV28	TRBJ2-1	14	CASSPSRGYNEQFF	TGTGCCAGCAGCCCATCTCGGGGGTACAATGAGCAGTTCTTC
TRBD2	few	TRBV19	TRBJ2-1	16	CASSPWGLAGANEQFF	TGTGCCAGTAGCCCGTGGGGACTAGCGGGGGCCAATGAGCAGTTCTTC
NA	few	TRBV9	TRBJ1-2	13	CASSVGGSYGYTF	TGTGCCAGCAGCGTAGGAGGATCCTATGGCTACACCTTC
NA	many	TRBV12-3/TRBV12-4	TRBJ1-2	13	CASSFVGTYGYTF	TGTGCCAGCAGTTTTGTTGGTACCTACGGCTACACCTTC
TRBD1	NA	TRBV27	TRBJ2-7	16	CASSLWGQGVMFEQYF	TGTGCCAGCAGTTTATGGGGACAGGGGGTGATGTTCGAGCAGTACTTC
TRBD1	NA	TRBV6-1	TRBJ1-5	15	CASTREQGGIQPQHF	TGTGCCAGCACCCGGGAACAGGGGGGAATTCAGCCCCAGCATTTT
NA	few	TRBV10-3	TRBJ1-3	15	CAISEGWSSGNTIYF	TGTGCCATCAGTGAAGGCTGGTCCTCTGGAAACACCATATATTTT
NA	NA	TRBV6-1	TRBJ2-2	20	CASRLTGPLFGFSNTGELFF	TGTGCCAGCAGGTTGACAGGACCTCTCTTTGGTTTTTCGAACACCGGGGAGCTGTTTTTT
NA	many	TRBV10-3	TRBJ1-1	13	CAISKAENTEAFF	TGTGCCATTTCCAAGGCCGAGAACACTGAAGCTTTCTTT
NA	few	TRBV10-3	TRBJ2-5	12	CATKTGEETQYF	TGTGCCACCAAGACGGGGGAAGAGACCCAGTACTTC
NA	many	TRBV28	TRBJ2-6	18	CASSFGGHGRSGANVLTF	TGTGCCAGCAGTTTTGGGGGACATGGAAGGTCTGGGGCCAACGTCCTGACTTTC
NA	NA	TRBV5-1	TRBJ2-1	19	CASSLRSLFRSGASDEQFF	TGCGCCAGCAGCCTTCGTAGCTTATTTCGTAGCGGTGCATCGGATGAGCAGTTCTTC
TRBD1	few	TRBV12-3/TRBV12-4	TRBJ1-6	15	CANSDRTGRNSPLHF	TGTGCCAACAGCGACCGGACAGGGCGAAATTCACCCCTCCACTTT